Listed here are 22 T cell receptor beta chains from one sample, sequenced in a study of OX40 agonist ivuxolimab in advanced cancers. Sequencing was performed with immunoSEQ multiplex PCR; in TCRdb, only in-frame clones are kept and a portion is missing. The data contain tens of thousands of clones, over 75% of them singletons. The sequencing here drew on CD4+ or CD8+ T cells sorted from blood, taken in a trial of the OX40 agonist ivuxolimab. Every receptor here comes from an adult with an advanced solid tumor such as melanoma, head and neck, liver or kidney cancer.

The chain recombines TRBV15 with TRBJ1-2; perhaps TRBD1 as D (6 bases). The CDR3 has 13 residues. V gave up 5 bases and J gave up 8 bases, with 15 bases separating them. Looked up from germline, CDR1 is LNHNV and CDR2 is YYDKDF (reference sequence). This chain's CDR3 is CATSQGQPAGYTF. DNA of the CDR3: TGTGCCACCAGCCAAGGACAGCCGGCGGGCTACACCTTC.

This rearrangement joins TRBV5-8 to TRBJ2-3; 11 bases line up with TRBD2. CDR1 SGHTS and CDR2 YDEGEE come from the germline V gene. CDR3 length: 16 amino acids. The ends lost 1 base at V and 5 bases at J; junction bases unmatched: 6. CDR3 sequence (DNA): TGTGCCAGCAGCTTGTTTCGAACTAGCGGGGGAGATACGCAGTATTTT. Translating gives CASSLFRTSGGDTQYF.

This sequence joins TRBV7-8 and TRBJ2-6; D possibly corresponds to TRBD2 (5 bases). Germline V CDR1 and CDR2: SGHVS, FQNEAQ. The CDR3 extends over 16 amino acids. Trimming pared 2 bases from V and 0 bases from J, leaving 8 bases between. As DNA, the CDR3 is TGTGCCAGCAGCTTAAGCGGCTCCTCTGGGGCCAACGTCCTGACTTTC. Translated, it gives CASSLSGSSGANVLTF.

V usage is TRBV6-5 and J usage is TRBJ2-5, with TRBD2 matching 10 bases. Germline lookup yields CDR1 MNHEY and CDR2 SVGAGI. This CDR3 contains 12 residues. Losses at the gene ends were 2 bases for V and 11 bases for J; bases not matched to a gene: 2. The CDR3 DNA sequence: TGTGCCAGCAGTTACGCTAGCGGGAGACAGTACTTC. Protein sequence: CASSYASGRQYF.

The chain has TRBV9 and TRBJ2-7; TRBD2 aligns across 8 bases. CDR3 length: 16 amino acids. V gave up 4 bases and J gave up 3 bases; unmatched junction bases: 12. Per germline, CDR1 SGDLS and CDR2 YYNGEE. CDR3 amino acids: CASSLRGGRGDYEQYF. The CDR3 bases are TGTGCCAGCAGCCTCCGCGGGGGGCGAGGGGACTACGAGCAGTACTTC.

This chain joins TRBV10-3 and TRBJ1-1; possible D gene TRBD1, 5 bases. V was pared by 8 bases and J by 3 bases, with 10 bases between. In germline, CDR1 is ENHRY, CDR2 SYGVKD. This CDR3 is 12 amino acids long. The CDR3 sequence is CAIGTTDTEAFF. CDR3 sequence (DNA): TGTGCCATCGGAACGACAGACACTGAAGCTTTCTTT.

The chain couples TRBV9 to TRBJ2-1; D is tentatively TRBD1 or TRBD2 (5 bases each). The CDR3 is made up of 12 amino acids. The germline V gene has CDR1 SGDLS and CDR2 YYNGEE. Trimming shortened V by 9 bases and J by 9 bases, and 16 bases separated the two germline ends. The CDR3 region has the DNA TGTGCCACCAGTTCAGGGACGGGTGAGCAGTTCTTC. Its protein product is CATSSGTGEQFF.

This chain links TRBV18 with TRBJ2-5, with D perhaps assigned TRBD1 or TRBD2 (5 bases each). The CDR3 has 13 amino acids. The V and J ends lost 6 bases and 2 bases respectively, with 10 bases between them. CDR1 and CDR2 (germline): KGHSH, LQKENI. CDR3 loop: CASSRGHQETQYF. The CDR3 coding sequence is TGTGCCAGCTCCCGGGGCCATCAAGAGACCCAGTACTTC.

The chain has TRBV6-5 and TRBJ1-3, with D possibly being TRBD1 (5 bases). CDR1 is MNHEY, CDR2 SVGAGI, per germline. The CDR3 loop spans 13 amino acids. V lost 6 bases and J 0 bases, leaving 6 bases between the germline ends. CDR3 nucleotide sequence: TGTGCCAGCAGGACAGTCTCTGGAAACACCATATATTTT. This encodes CASRTVSGNTIYF.

The CDR3 sequence is CASRRETGELFF. CDR3 nucleotide sequence: TGTGCCAGCAGGCGGGAAACCGGGGAGCTGTTTTTT. The rearrangement links TRBV2 to TRBJ2-2; possible D gene TRBD2, 6 bases. CDR3 length: 12 amino acids. Germline V gene lookup returns CDR1 SNHLY and CDR2 FYNNEI. The V gene lost 6 bases and the J gene lost 5 bases, with 7 bases spanning the gap.

V usage is TRBV7-2 and J usage is TRBJ2-1, with 10 nucleotides matching TRBD1. The trim removed 5 bases at V and 8 bases at J, leaving 9 bases unmatched. Germline-derived CDR1 and CDR2 are SGHTA and FQGNSA. There are 15 residues in the CDR3. The CDR3 loop is CASSADRGKLDEQFF. DNA of the CDR3: TGTGCCAGCAGCGCGGACAGGGGGAAACTCGATGAGCAGTTCTTC.

The J gene is TRBJ2-7, the V gene TRBV5-1; D might be TRBD2 (6 bases). CDR3 length: 15 amino acids. The germline V and J ends were trimmed by 4 bases and 7 bases, with 21 bases remaining between them. From germline, CDR1 is SGHRS and CDR2 YFSETQ. Here the CDR3 reads CASSVDGTSRGEQYF. The CDR3 DNA follows: TGCGCCAGCAGCGTAGACGGGACTTCTCGAGGGGAGCAGTACTTC.

The chain combines TRBV6-1 with TRBJ2-3; D gene ambiguous. This CDR3 has 15 residues. Germline V gene data show CDR1 as MNHNS and CDR2 as SASEGT. CDR3 residues: CASSPTFEKTDTQYF. CDR3 DNA: TGTGCATCGTCCCCCACATTCGAAAAAACAGATACGCAGTATTTT.

This rearrangement joins TRBV5-6 to TRBJ1-2, with D possibly matching TRBD1 (5 bases). The CDR3 runs 16 residues. Germline V CDR1 and CDR2: SGHDT, YYEEEE. V lost 0 bases and J lost 0, with 12 bases in between. The CDR3 region has the DNA TGTGCCAGCAGCTTGGCCGGGGGGACTGCTAACTATGGCTACACCTTC. Translation gives CASSLAGGTANYGYTF.

The CDR3 DNA reads as TGCGCCAGCAGCCAAGAGCTAGCGGGGGAAGTTTCCTACAATGAGCAGTTCTTC. Residues: CASSQELAGEVSYNEQFF. V and J are TRBV4-1 and TRBJ2-1, with 10 bases aligning to TRBD2. This CDR3 has 18 amino acids. Germline CDR1 MGHRA, CDR2 YSYEKL. Trimming took 0 bases from V and 1 from J; bases not matched to a gene: 6.

The chain combines TRBV5-1 with TRBJ1-1; tentatively, D is TRBD1 (5 bases). This CDR3 region has 14 residues. Germline CDR1 and CDR2: SGHRS and YFSETQ. The V and J ends lost 2 bases and 3 bases respectively, with 11 bases between them. CDR3: CASSFRALDTEAFF. The CDR3 DNA is TGCGCCAGCAGCTTCAGGGCTCTGGACACTGAAGCTTTCTTT.

The CDR3 coding sequence is TGTGCCGGGGGACAGGGAAATCAGCCCCAGCATTTT. Translation gives CAGGQGNQPQHF. The chain joins TRBV2 to TRBJ1-5; 9 positions agree with TRBD1. The CDR3 is 12 residues long. Germline values: CDR1 SNHLY, CDR2 FYNNEI. V lost 11 bases to trimming and J lost 4 bases; unmatched junction nucleotides: 3.

This rearrangement joins TRBV5-4 to TRBJ2-7; no firm D call. Germline CDR1 reads SGHNT; CDR2 reads YYREEE (reference sequence). V was shortened by 4 bases and J by 1 base, with 15 bases between the two germline ends. This CDR3 is 15 amino acids long. CDR3 DNA sequence: TGTGCCAGCAGCATTGGACCCACCTCATCCTACGAGCAGTACTTC. This translates into CASSIGPTSSYEQYF.

This clone has only one observation. The rearrangement uses TRBV4-3 and TRBJ1-6; D might be TRBD1 (6 bases). CDR3 size: 15 residues. CDR1 and CDR2 from the germline V gene are LGHNA and YSLEER. Between the trimmed V and J ends, which lost 0 bases and 7 bases, there was a span of 10 bases. The CDR3 spells CASSQDRDKNSPLHF. CDR3 bases: TGCGCCAGCAGCCAAGACAGGGACAAGAATTCACCCCTCCACTTT.

The rearrangement joins TRBV10-3 to TRBJ2-3; TRBD1 is a possible D gene (5 bases). The CDR3 runs 12 residues. The germline V and J ends were trimmed by 7 bases and 6 bases, with 11 bases remaining between them. Germline V gene data show CDR1 as ENHRY and CDR2 as SYGVKD. DNA of the CDR3: TGTGCCATCAAGGGGTCAGGGGATACGCAGTATTTT. Amino acid sequence: CAIKGSGDTQYF.

This clone was seen only once. The chain uses TRBV9 and TRBJ1-1; D unclear. CDR1 is SGDLS and CDR2 is YYNGEE in the germline V gene. Trimming took off 4 bases at V and 1 base at J, with 11 bases between the two ends. The CDR3 has 14 amino acids. CDR3 coding DNA: TGTGCCAGCAGCCTGTCTTGGGGGAACACTGAAGCTTTCTTT. Amino acid sequence: CASSLSWGNTEAFF.

This clone was picked up a small number of times. V and J are TRBV20-1 and TRBJ1-2; no clear D gene. The CDR3 contains 11 residues. The germline V and J ends were trimmed by 7 bases and 2 bases, with 8 bases remaining between them. Per the germline V gene, CDR1 is DFQATT and CDR2 is SNEGSKA (reference sequence). The CDR3 DNA sequence: TGCAGTGTTAGGTCCAACTATGGCTACACCTTC. Translated: CSVRSNYGYTF.